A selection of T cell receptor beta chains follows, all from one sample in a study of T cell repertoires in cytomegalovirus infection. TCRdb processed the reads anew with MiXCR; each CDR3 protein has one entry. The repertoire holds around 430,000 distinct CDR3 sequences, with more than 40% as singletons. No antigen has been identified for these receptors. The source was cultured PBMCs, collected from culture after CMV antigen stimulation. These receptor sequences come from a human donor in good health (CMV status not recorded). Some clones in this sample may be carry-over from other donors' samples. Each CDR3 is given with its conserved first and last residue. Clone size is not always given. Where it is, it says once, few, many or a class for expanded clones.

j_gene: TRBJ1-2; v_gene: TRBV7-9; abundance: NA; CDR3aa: CASSRSLVDGYTF
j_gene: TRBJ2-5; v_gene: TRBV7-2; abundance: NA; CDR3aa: CTSSLPDRGGPNLETQYF
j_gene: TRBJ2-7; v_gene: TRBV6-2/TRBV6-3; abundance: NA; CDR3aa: CASSPYPTGASSYEQYF
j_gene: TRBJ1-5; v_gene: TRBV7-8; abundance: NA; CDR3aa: CASSLSGSRPQHF
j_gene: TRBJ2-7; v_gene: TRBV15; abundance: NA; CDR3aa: CATSRDLTSGSGHYEQYF
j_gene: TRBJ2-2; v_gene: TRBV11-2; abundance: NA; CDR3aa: CASSEDGGELFF
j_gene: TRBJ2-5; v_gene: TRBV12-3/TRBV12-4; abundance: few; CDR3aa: CASSSGTSGQETQYF
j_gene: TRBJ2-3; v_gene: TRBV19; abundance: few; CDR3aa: CASKVALLTDTQYF
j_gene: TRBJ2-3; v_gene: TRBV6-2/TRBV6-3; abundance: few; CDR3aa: CASSYFGRSGVVPYF
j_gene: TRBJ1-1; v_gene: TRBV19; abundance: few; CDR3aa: CASSIGRSNTEAFF
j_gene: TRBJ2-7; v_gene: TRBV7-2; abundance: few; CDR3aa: CASSFQRGYYEQYF
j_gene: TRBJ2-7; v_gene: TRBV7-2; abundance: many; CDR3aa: CASSLRDGYEQYF
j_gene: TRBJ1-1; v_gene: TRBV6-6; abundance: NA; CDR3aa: CASRGRTEAFF
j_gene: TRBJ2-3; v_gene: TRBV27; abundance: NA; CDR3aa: CASSRQGAEDTQYF
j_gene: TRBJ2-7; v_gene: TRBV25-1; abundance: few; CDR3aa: CASSEPSGQGAFEQYF
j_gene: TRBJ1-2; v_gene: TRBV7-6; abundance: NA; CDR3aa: CASSLQGTGGSVDGYTF
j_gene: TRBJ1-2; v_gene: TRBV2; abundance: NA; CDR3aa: CASRSVAPNYGYTF
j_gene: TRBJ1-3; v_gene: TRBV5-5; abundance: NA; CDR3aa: CASSLSDVSGNTIYF
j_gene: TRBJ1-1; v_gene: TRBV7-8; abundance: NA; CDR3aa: CASSLVGTAMGTEAFF
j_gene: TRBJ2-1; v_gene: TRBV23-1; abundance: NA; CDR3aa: CASSQTRDRKFFTPYNEQFF
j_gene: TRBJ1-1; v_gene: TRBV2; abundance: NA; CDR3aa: CASSIDPEAEAFF
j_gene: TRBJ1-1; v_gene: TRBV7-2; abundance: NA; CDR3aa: CASSFIGTGSSTEAFF
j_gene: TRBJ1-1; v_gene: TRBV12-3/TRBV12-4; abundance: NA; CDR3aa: CASSFSSPEAFF
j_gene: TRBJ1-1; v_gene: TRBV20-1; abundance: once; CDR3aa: CSAMGDTEAFF
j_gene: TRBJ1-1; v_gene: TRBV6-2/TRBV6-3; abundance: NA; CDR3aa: CASSYGAGVRSLNTEAFF
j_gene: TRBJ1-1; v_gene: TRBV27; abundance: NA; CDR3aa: CASSLREGVTEAFF
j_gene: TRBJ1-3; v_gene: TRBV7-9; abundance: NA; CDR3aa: CASSPPRSSSGNTIYF
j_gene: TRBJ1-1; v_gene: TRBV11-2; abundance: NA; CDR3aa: CASSTRQGDTEAFF
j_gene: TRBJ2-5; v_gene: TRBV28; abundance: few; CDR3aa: CASSVTRATQYF
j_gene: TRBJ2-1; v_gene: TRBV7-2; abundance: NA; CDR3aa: CASSHPLISGGYNEQFF
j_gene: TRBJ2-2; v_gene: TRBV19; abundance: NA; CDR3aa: CAGGGTIGTGELFF
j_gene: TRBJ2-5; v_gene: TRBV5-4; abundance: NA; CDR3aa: CASSRGGDYEQETQYF
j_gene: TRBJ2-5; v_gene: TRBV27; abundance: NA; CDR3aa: CASSRMAQETQYF
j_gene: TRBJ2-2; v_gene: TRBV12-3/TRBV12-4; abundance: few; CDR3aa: CASSSQSSGRGTGELFF
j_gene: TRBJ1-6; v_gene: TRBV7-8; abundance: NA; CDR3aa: CASSPTGGGSPLHF
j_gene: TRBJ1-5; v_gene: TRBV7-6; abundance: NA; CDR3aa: CASSLGGVNSNQPQHF
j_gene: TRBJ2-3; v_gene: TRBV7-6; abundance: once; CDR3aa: CASIPARGTDTQYF
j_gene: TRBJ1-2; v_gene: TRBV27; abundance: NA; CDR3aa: CASSLSRDSRFGYTF
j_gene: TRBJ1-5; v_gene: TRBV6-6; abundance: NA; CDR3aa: CASHDRVQPQHF
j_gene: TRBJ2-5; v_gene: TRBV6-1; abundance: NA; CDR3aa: CASSDPTGLEETQYF
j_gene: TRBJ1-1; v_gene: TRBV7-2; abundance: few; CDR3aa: CASSDRSGGGVEAFF
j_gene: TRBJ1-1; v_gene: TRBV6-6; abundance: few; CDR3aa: CASSYSVNTEAFF
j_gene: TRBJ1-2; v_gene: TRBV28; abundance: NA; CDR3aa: CASSLEGGSRSYTF
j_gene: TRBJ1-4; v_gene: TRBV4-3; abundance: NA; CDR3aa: CASSQSRFRGINEKLFF
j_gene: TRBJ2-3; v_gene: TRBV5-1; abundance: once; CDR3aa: CASSSSTSGFTDTQYF
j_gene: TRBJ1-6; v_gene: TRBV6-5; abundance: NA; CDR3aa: CASSSPGSSYNSPLHF
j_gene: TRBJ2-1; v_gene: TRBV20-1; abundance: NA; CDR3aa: CSALNEGGSLPTSYNEQFF
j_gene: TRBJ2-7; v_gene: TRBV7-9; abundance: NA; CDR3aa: CASSESRLESYEQYF
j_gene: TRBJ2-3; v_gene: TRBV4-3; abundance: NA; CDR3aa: CASSHYSGRGDTQYF